The 5 T cell receptor beta chains presented below share a single source sample, sequenced in a study of response to subunit inactivated influenza vaccine. TCRdb reprocessed the RT-PCR reads with MiXCR, giving one entry per CDR3 protein. The data contain 750,000 to 850,000 distinct CDR3 sequences, under 20% of them seen just once; the ten biggest clones take up 11%. The sequencing here drew on PBMCs from blood, taken 5 to 6 days after vaccination. The receptor set was obtained from a man in his fifties who received an inactivated influenza vaccine.

The V call is TRBV5-1, the J call TRBJ2-5, with 10 bases fitting TRBD1. Germline CDR1 and CDR2: SGHRS and YFSETQ. The trim removed 4 bases at V and 1 base at J, leaving 4 bases unmatched. The CDR3 length is 15 residues. Written as DNA, the CDR3 is TGCGCCAGCAGCCAACGGACAGGGGGCCAAGAGACCCAGTACTTC. Amino acids: CASSQRTGGQETQYF.

This clonotype was picked up a small number of times. The gene calls are TRBV7-2 and TRBJ2-5; 13 bases are a match to TRBD2. The CDR3 length is 17 residues. J lost 2 bases, V lost 3 bases, and 6 bases had no gene match. Germline CDR1 SGHTA, CDR2 FQGNSA. CDR3 bases: TGTGCCAGCAGCTTTAGGAGGACTAGCGGGAGTCAAGAGACCCAGTACTTC. Amino acid sequence: CASSFRRTSGSQETQYF.

The V and J genes are TRBV11-2 and TRBJ2-3, with D possibly matching TRBD2 (6 bases). The CDR3 extends over 14 amino acids. Trimming took 3 bases from V and 2 from J, leaving 9 bases between them. Looked up from germline, CDR1 is SGHAT and CDR2 is FQNNGV. CDR3 region: CASSFERVTDTQYF. The CDR3 coding sequence is TGTGCCAGCAGCTTTGAGCGGGTCACAGATACGCAGTATTTT.

This chain joins TRBV7-2 and TRBJ1-1, with 7 positions matching TRBD1. Germline V lookup: CDR1 SGHTA, CDR2 FQGNSA. Trimming at V came to 3 bases and at J to 2 bases, leaving 6 bases not matched to a gene. The CDR3 extends over 15 amino acids. Here the CDR3 DNA reads TGTGCCAGCAGCTTGCGGACAGGTAGCAACACTGAAGCTTTCTTT. It encodes CASSLRTGSNTEAFF.

The sample holds a few counts of this clonotype. The chain carries TRBV5-1 and TRBJ2-7; 10 bases map to TRBD1. Germline V CDR1 and CDR2: SGHRS, YFSETQ. The CDR3 runs 14 residues. The junction had 10 bases not matched to a gene; V was cut back by 3 bases and J by 10 bases. The CDR3, as DNA: TGCGCCAGCAGCTCCGGGACAGGGGAATTTTTTCAGTACTTC. It encodes CASSSGTGEFFQYF. Variable domain in full (rest from reference TRBV5-1 and TRBJ2-7): KAGVTQTPRYLIKTRGQQVTLSCSPISGHRSVSWYQQTPGQGLQFLFEYFSETQRNKGNFPGRFSGRQFSNSRSEMNVSTLELGDSALYLCASSSGTGEFFQYFGPGTRLTVT.